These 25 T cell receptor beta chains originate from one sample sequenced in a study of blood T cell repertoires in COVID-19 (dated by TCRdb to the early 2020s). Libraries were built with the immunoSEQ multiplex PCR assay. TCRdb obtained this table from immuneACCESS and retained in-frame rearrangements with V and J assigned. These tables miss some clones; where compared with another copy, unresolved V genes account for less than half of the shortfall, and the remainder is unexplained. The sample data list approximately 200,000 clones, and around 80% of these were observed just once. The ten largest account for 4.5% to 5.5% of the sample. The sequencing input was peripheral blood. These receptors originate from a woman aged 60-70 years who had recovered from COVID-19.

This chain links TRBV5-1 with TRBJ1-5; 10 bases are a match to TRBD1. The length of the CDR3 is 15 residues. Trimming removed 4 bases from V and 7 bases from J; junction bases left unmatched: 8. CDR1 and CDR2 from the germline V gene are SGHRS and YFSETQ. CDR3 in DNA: TGCGCCAGCAGCCCGGGGGGGACAGGGGACCAGCCCCAGCATTTT. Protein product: CASSPGGTGDQPQHF.

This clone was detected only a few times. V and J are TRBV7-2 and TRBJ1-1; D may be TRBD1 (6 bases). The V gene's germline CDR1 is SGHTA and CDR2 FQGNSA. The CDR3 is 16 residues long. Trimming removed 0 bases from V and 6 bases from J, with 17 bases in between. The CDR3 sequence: CASSLARTPPGAEAFF. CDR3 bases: TGTGCCAGCAGCTTAGCTCGCACACCTCCAGGGGCTGAAGCTTTCTTT. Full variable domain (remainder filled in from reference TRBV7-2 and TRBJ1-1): GAGVSQSPSNKVTEKGKDVELRCDPISGHTALYWYRQSLGQGLEFLIYFQGNSAPDKSGLPSDRFSAERTGGSVSTLTIQRTQQEDSAVYLCASSLARTPPGAEAFFGQGTRLTVV.

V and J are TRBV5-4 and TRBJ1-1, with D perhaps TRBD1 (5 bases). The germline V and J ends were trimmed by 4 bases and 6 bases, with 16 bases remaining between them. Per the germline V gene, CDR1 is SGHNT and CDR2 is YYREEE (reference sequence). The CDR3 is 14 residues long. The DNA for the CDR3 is TGTGCCAGCAGCGCCTCAGGGATTTGGGCTGAAGCTTTCTTT. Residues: CASSASGIWAEAFF.

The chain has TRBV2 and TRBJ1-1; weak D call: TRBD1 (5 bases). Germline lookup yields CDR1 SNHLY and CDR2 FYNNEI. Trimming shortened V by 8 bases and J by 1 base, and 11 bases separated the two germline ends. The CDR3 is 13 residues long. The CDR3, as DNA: TGTGCCAGCGGGGGGGAGCAGAACACTGAAGCTTTCTTT. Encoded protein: CASGGEQNTEAFF.

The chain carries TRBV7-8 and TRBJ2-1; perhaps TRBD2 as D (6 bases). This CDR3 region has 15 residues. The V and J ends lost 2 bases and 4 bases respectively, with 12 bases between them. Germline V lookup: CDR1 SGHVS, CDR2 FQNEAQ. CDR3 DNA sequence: TGTGCCAGCAGCTTAACTCGGGGGAGGTACAATGAGCAGTTCTTC. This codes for CASSLTRGRYNEQFF.

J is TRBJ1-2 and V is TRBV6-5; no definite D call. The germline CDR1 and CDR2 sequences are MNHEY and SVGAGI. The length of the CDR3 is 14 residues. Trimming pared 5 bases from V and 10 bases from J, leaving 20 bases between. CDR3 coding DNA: TGTGCCAGCAGTCCACCGATGAGGGTCGGAAACTACACCTTC. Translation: CASSPPMRVGNYTF.

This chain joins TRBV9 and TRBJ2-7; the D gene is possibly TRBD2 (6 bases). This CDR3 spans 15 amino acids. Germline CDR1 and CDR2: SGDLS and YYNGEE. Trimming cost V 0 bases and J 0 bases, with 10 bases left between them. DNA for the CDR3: TGTGCCAGCAGCGTAGGCGGGGCCCCCTCCTACGAGCAGTACTTC. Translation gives CASSVGGAPSYEQYF.

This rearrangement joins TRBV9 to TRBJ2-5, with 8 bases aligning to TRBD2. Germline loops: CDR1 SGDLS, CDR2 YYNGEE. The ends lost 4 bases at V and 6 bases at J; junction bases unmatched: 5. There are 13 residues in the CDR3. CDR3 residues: CASSTSGGQTQYF. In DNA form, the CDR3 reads TGTGCCAGCAGCACAAGCGGGGGCCAGACCCAGTACTTC.

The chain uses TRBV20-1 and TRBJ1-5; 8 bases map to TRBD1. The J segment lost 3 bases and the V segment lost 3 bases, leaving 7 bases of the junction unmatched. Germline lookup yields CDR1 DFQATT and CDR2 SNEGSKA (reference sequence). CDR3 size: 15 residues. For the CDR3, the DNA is TGCAGTGCTAGTCAGATGGACAGGGTCAATCAGCCCCAGCATTTT. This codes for CSASQMDRVNQPQHF.

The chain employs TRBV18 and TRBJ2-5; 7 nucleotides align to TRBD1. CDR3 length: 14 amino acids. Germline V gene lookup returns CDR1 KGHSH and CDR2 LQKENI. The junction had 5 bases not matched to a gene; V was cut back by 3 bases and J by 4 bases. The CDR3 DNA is TGTGCCAGCTCACCCACAAACAGGGGAGAGACCCAGTACTTC. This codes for CASSPTNRGETQYF.

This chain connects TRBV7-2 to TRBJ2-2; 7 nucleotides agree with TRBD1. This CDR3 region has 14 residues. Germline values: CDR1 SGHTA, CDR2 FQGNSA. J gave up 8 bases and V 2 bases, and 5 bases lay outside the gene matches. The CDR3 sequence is CASSLFQGVGELFF. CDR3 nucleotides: TGTGCCAGCAGCTTATTCCAGGGGGTTGGGGAGCTGTTTTTT. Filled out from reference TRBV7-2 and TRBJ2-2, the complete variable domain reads GAGVSQSPSNKVTEKGKDVELRCDPISGHTALYWYRQSLGQGLEFLIYFQGNSAPDKSGLPSDRFSAERTGGSVSTLTIQRTQQEDSAVYLCASSLFQGVGELFFGEGSRLTVL.

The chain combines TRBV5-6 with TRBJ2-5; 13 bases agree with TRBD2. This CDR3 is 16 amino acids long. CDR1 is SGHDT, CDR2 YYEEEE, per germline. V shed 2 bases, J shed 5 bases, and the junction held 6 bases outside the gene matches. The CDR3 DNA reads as TGTGCCAGCAGCTTACTAGCGGGGGGGATGGAGGAGACCCAGTACTTC. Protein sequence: CASSLLAGGMEETQYF.

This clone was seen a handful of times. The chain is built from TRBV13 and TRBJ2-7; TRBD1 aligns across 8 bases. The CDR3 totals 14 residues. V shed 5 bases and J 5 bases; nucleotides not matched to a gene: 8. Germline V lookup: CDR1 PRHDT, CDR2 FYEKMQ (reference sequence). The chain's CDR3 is CASSRGQGGDEQYF. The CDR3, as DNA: TGTGCCAGCAGCCGCGGACAGGGTGGGGACGAGCAGTACTTC. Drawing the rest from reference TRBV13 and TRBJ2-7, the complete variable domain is AAGVIQSPRHLIKEKRETATLKCYPIPRHDTVYWYQQGPGQDPQFLISFYEKMQSDKGSIPDRFSAQQFSDYHSELNMSSLELGDSALYFCASSRGQGGDEQYFGPGTRLTVT.

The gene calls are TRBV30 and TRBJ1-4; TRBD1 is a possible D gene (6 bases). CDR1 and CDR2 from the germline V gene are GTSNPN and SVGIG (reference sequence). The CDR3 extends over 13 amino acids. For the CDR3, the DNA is TGTGCAGGGTCACAGGGCCCTAATGAAAAACTGTTTTTT. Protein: CAGSQGPNEKLFF.

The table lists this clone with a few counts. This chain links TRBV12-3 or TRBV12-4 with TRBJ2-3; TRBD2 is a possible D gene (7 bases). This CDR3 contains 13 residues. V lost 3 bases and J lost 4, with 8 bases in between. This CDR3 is CASSLGGPDTQYF. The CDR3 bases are TGTGCCAGCAGTTTGGGGGGGCCAGATACGCAGTATTTT.

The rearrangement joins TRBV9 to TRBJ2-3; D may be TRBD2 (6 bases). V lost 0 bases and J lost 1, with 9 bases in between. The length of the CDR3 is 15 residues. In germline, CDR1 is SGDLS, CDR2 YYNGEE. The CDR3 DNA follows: TGTGCCAGCAGCGTAGGGGGCGGGGGCACAGATACGCAGTATTTT. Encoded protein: CASSVGGGGTDTQYF.

The CDR3 protein is CASSGVVTDTQYF. The CDR3, as DNA: TGTGCCAGCAGCGGTGTAGTCACAGATACGCAGTATTTT. The gene calls are TRBV9 and TRBJ2-3; no firm D call. CDR1 SGDLS and CDR2 YYNGEE come from the germline V gene. The CDR3 covers 13 residues. Trimming took off 3 bases at V and 2 bases at J, with 7 bases between the two ends. The full variable domain, completed using reference TRBV9 and TRBJ2-3, is DSGVTQTPKHLITATGQRVTLRCSPRSGDLSVYWYQQSLDQGLQFLIQYYNGEERAKGNILERFSAQQFPDLHSELNLSSLELGDSALYFCASSGVVTDTQYFGPGTRLTVL.

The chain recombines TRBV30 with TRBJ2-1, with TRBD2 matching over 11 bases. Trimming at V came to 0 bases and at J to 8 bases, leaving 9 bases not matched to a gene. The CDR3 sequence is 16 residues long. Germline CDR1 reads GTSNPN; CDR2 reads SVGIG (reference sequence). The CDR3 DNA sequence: TGTGCCTGGAGTGTACACTGGCTAGCGGGGGGCCATGAGCAGTTCTTC. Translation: CAWSVHWLAGGHEQFF.

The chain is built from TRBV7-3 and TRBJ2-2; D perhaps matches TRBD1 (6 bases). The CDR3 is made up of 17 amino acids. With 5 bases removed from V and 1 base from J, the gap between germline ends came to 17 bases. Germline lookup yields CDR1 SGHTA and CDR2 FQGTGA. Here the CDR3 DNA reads TGTGCCAGCAGCCCCCGCAGGGGCACAAAGAACACCGGGGAGCTGTTTTTT. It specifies CASSPRRGTKNTGELFF.

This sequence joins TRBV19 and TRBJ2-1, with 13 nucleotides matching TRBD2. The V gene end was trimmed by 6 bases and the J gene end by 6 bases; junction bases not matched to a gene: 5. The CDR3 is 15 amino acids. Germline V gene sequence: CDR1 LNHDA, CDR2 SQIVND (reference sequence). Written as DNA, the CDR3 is TGTGCCAGTAGACTGGGACTAGCGGGGTTCAATGAGCAGTTCTTC. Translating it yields CASRLGLAGFNEQFF.

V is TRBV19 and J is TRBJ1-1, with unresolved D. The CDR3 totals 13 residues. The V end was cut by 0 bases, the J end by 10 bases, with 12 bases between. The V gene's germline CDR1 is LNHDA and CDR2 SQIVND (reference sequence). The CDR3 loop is CASSIDQEVGAFF. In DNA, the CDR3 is TGTGCCAGTAGTATAGATCAGGAGGTGGGAGCTTTCTTT.

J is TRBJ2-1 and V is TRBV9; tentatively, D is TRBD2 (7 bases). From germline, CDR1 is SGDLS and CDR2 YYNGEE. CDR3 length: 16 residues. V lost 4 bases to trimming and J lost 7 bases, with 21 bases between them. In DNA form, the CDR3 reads TGTGCCAGCAGCCCCAGAGGGGGGGCGGGTTCAAATGAGCAGTTCTTC. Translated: CASSPRGGAGSNEQFF.

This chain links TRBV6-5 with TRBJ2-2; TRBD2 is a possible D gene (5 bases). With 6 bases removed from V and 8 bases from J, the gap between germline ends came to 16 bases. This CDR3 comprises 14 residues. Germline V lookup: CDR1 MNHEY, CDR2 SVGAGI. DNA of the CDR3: TGTGCCAGCAGGCCCGGGATAATAACGGGGGAGCTGTTTTTT. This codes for CASRPGIITGELFF.

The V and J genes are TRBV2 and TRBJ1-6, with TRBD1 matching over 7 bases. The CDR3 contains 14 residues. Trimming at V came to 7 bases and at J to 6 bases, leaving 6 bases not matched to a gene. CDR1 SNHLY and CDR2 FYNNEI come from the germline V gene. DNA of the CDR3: TGTGCCAGCAAAACAGGGGCACCTAATTCACCCCTCCACTTT. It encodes CASKTGAPNSPLHF.

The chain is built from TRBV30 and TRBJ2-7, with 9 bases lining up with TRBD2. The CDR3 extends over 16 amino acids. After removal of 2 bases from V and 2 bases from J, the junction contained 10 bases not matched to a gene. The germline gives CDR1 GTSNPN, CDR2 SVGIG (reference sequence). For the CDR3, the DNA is TGTGCCTGGAGTCCCCACCCAGCGGGGGGCCCCTACGAGCAGTACTTC. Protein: CAWSPHPAGGPYEQYF.